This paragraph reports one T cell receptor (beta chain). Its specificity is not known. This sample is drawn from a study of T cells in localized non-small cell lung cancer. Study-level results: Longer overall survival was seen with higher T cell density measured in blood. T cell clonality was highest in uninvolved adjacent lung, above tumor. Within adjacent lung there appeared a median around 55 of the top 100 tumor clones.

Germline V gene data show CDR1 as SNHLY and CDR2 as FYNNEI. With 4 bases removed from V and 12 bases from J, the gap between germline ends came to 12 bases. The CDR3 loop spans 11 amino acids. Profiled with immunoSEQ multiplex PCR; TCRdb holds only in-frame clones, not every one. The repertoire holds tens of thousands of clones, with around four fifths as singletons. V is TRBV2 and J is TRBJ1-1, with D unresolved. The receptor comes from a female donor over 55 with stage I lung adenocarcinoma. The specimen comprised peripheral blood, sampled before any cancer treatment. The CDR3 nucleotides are TGTGCCAGCAGTGTTAAGGGATTGCCTTTCTTT. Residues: CASSVKGLPFF.